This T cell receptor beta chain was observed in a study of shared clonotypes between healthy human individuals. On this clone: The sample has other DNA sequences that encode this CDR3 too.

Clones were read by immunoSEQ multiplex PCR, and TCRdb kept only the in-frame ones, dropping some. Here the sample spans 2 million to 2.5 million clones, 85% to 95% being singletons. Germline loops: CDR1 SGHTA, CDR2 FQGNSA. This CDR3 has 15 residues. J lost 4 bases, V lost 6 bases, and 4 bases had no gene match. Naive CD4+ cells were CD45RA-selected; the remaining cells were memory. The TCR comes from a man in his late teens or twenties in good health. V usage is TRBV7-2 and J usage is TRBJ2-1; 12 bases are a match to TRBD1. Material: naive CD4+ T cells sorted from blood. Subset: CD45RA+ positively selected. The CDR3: CASSRDRGQYNEQFF. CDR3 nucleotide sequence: TGTGCCAGCAGTCGGGACAGGGGGCAGTACAATGAGCAGTTCTTC.